A single sample gave rise to the 16 T cell receptor beta chains below, sequenced in a study of blood T cell repertoires in COVID-19. The assay was immunoSEQ multiplex PCR, and TCRdb's table has in-frame clones only and misses some. The sample holds around 100,000 clones, approximately 88% seen once. The material sequenced was peripheral blood. Receptors originate from a woman aged 70-85 years with acute or convalescent COVID-19.

This rearrangement joins TRBV10-3 to TRBJ1-2; TRBD1 might be the D (6 bases). Trimming took 10 bases from V and 2 from J, leaving 20 bases between them. Germline assignment: CDR1 ENHRY and CDR2 SYGVKD. The CDR3 extends over 15 amino acids. CDR3 nucleotides: TGTGCCACCAGAGAAACAGGGTCTACCAACTATGGCTACACCTTC. This sequence encodes CATRETGSTNYGYTF.

This chain connects TRBV3-1 (or the pseudogene TRBV3-2) to TRBJ2-1; 8 bases agree with TRBD2. This CDR3 contains 16 residues. Germline CDR1 is LGHDT and CDR2 is YNNKEL (reference sequence). The ends lost 5 bases at V and 2 bases at J; junction bases unmatched: 8. CDR3 residues: CASSSVAGRTYNEQFF. The CDR3 DNA reads as TGTGCCAGCAGCTCGGTAGCGGGGAGGACCTACAATGAGCAGTTCTTC.

This clone was seen just once. This chain uses TRBV7-9 with TRBJ2-1; 8 bases are shared with TRBD2. This CDR3 region has 13 residues. CDR1 and CDR2 (germline): SEHNR, FQNEAQ (reference sequence). V lost 5 bases, J lost 9 bases, and 6 bases stayed unmatched. CDR3 sequence reads: CASSISGIGEQFF. In DNA form, the CDR3 reads TGTGCCAGCAGCATTAGCGGGATCGGTGAGCAGTTCTTC.

This clone appeared a few times. The chain combines TRBV7-3 with TRBJ2-1; D may be TRBD2 (6 bases). Germline CDR1 is SGHTA and CDR2 is FQGTGA. Trimming took off 4 bases at V and 7 bases at J, with 20 bases between the two ends. The CDR3 sequence is 16 residues long. The CDR3 reads CASSSIPSEVANEQFF. Here the CDR3 DNA reads TGTGCCAGCAGCTCAATCCCTAGCGAAGTTGCGAATGAGCAGTTCTTC.

This clone occurred a few times. The V gene is TRBV7-2, the J gene TRBJ2-5; D might be TRBD2 (6 bases). Germline V gene lookup returns CDR1 SGHTA and CDR2 FQGNSA. Trimming removed 5 bases at V and 5 bases at J, with 15 bases between. This CDR3 comprises 14 residues. The CDR3 DNA follows: TGTGCCAGCAGCACTCCTAGCGTGGTGGAGACCCAGTACTTC. Translation gives CASSTPSVVETQYF.

This rearrangement joins TRBV10-3 to TRBJ2-3, with D perhaps TRBD2 (6 bases). V gave up 4 bases and J gave up 3 bases, with 14 bases separating them. Germline CDR1 is ENHRY and CDR2 is SYGVKD. This CDR3 contains 15 residues. The CDR3 spells CAISGDSSGTDTQYF. The DNA for the CDR3 is TGTGCCATCAGTGGGGACTCGAGCGGGACAGATACGCAGTATTTT.

This chain uses TRBV2 with TRBJ2-5, with a possible D match to TRBD2 (6 bases). There are 14 residues in the CDR3. Germline lookup yields CDR1 SNHLY and CDR2 FYNNEI. With 1 base removed from V and 8 bases from J, the gap between germline ends came to 14 bases. CDR3 in DNA: TGTGCCAGCAGTGAAGATCCTAGCGTAGGAACCCAGTACTTC. Protein sequence: CASSEDPSVGTQYF.

This chain joins TRBV6-2 or TRBV6-3 and TRBJ2-2; TRBD2 agrees at 11 bases. The CDR3 covers 17 residues. Trimming at V came to 0 bases and at J to 0 bases, leaving 0 bases not matched to a gene. CDR1 and CDR2 (germline): MNHEY, SVGEGT. The CDR3 coding sequence is TGTGCCAGCAGTTACTCGACTAGCGGGGCGAACACCGGGGAGCTGTTTTTT. Amino acids: CASSYSTSGANTGELFF.

The V gene is TRBV3-1 (or the pseudogene TRBV3-2), the J gene TRBJ2-6; D call uncertain. Germline loops: CDR1 LGHDT, CDR2 YNNKEL (reference sequence). Trimming pared 4 bases from V and 0 bases from J, leaving 7 bases between. This CDR3 spans 15 amino acids. CDR3 DNA: TGTGCCAGCAGCCTCCCATTCTCTGGGGCCAACGTCCTGACTTTC. This encodes CASSLPFSGANVLTF.

The gene calls are TRBV19 and TRBJ2-3; D remains ambiguous. V lost 3 bases and J lost 1, with 11 bases in between. The V gene's germline CDR1 is LNHDA and CDR2 SQIVND (reference sequence). The length of the CDR3 is 15 residues. CDR3 sequence reads: CASSMGRSGTDTQYF. DNA for the CDR3: TGTGCCAGTAGTATGGGCAGATCGGGCACAGATACGCAGTATTTT.

The gene calls are TRBV19 and TRBJ1-5, with TRBD1 matching over 7 bases. The CDR3 sequence is 15 residues long. V trimming: 6 bases; J trimming: 0 bases; junction bases outside the gene matches: 5. Germline V gives CDR1 LNHDA, CDR2 SQIVND (reference sequence). The CDR3 here is CASRYRDSSNQPQHF. The CDR3 nucleotides read TGTGCCAGTAGATACCGGGACAGTAGCAATCAGCCCCAGCATTTT.

The J gene is TRBJ1-3, the V gene TRBV7-6; D gene unclear. This CDR3 region has 15 residues. Deletions cut 2 bases from V and 3 bases from J, with 11 bases between. Germline assignment: CDR1 SGHVS and CDR2 FNYEAQ. The CDR3 DNA is TGTGCCAGCAGCTTACTTAGCTATAGTGGAAACACCATATATTTT. Translating gives CASSLLSYSGNTIYF.

The sample holds one count of this clone. The chain joins TRBV28 to TRBJ2-1, with D tentatively TRBD1 (6 bases). V gave up 2 bases and J gave up 5 bases, with 10 bases separating them. The CDR3 totals 14 residues. In germline, CDR1 is MDHEN, CDR2 SYDVKM. CDR3 in amino acids: CASSLRQAHNEQFF. Written as DNA, the CDR3 is TGTGCCAGCAGTTTACGACAGGCTCACAATGAGCAGTTCTTC.

J is TRBJ1-3 and V is TRBV19; TRBD1 matches at 7 bases. The CDR3 consists of 16 residues. Germline CDR1 is LNHDA and CDR2 is SQIVND (reference sequence). V shed 3 bases and J 0 bases; nucleotides not matched to a gene: 5. The CDR3 DNA is TGTGCCAGTAGTATTGTGGACAGGCACTCTGGAAACACCATATATTTT. Encoded protein: CASSIVDRHSGNTIYF.

The count of this clone is one. The genes are TRBV11-1 and TRBJ1-1; unclear D gene. V was shortened by 1 base and J by 3 bases, with 6 bases between the two germline ends. The CDR3 is made up of 13 amino acids. Germline CDR1 is SGHAT and CDR2 is FQDESV (reference sequence). DNA for the CDR3: TGTGCCAGCAGCTTAGAGAGGGACACTGAAGCTTTCTTT. Protein sequence: CASSLERDTEAFF.

The V gene is TRBV18, the J gene TRBJ2-2, with no clear D. The germline V and J ends were trimmed by 0 bases and 1 base, with 6 bases remaining between them. The CDR3 extends over 15 amino acids. CDR1 KGHSH and CDR2 LQKENI come from the germline V gene. This chain's CDR3 is CASSPPEQNTGELFF. In DNA form, the CDR3 reads TGTGCCAGCTCACCACCGGAGCAGAACACCGGGGAGCTGTTTTTT.